These 23 T cell receptor beta chains share one sample of origin, sequenced in a study of blood T cell repertoires in COVID-19. Sequencing used immunoSEQ multiplex PCR; TCRdb keeps in-frame clones, though not all of them. The repertoire holds fewer than 60,000 clones, with 75% to 90% as singletons. Sequencing was performed on peripheral blood. These receptors were collected from a man aged 25-45 years with COVID-19, enrolled during active disease.

The gene calls are TRBV7-2 and TRBJ2-3; 10 nucleotides align to TRBD2. Trimming took 0 bases from V and 3 from J; bases not matched to a gene: 6. The CDR3 contains 17 residues. CDR1 and CDR2 (germline): SGHTA, FQGNSA. As DNA, the CDR3 is TGTGCCAGCAGCTTAGCGCTTACTAGCGGGACGACAGATACGCAGTATTTT. As protein: CASSLALTSGTTDTQYF.

The CDR3 spells CASSPQGAGETQYF. In DNA form, the CDR3 reads TGTGCCAGCAGCCCTCAGGGGGCTGGGGAGACCCAGTACTTC. This rearrangement joins TRBV7-2 to TRBJ2-5; the match to TRBD1 covers 8 bases. Trimming at V came to 5 bases and at J to 5 bases, leaving 7 bases not matched to a gene. Germline CDR1 reads SGHTA; CDR2 reads FQGNSA. The CDR3 is made up of 14 amino acids.

The chain employs TRBV6-5 and TRBJ1-2; D might be TRBD1 (6 bases). The CDR3 has 13 amino acids. Trimming removed 6 bases at V and 8 bases at J, with 16 bases between. CDR1 MNHEY and CDR2 SVGAGI come from the germline V gene. The chain's CDR3 is CASSAGTPRGYTF. CDR3 DNA sequence: TGTGCCAGCAGCGCCGGGACACCCAGGGGCTACACCTTC.

This chain connects TRBV18 to TRBJ1-1, with D possibly matching TRBD1 (5 bases). The CDR3 contains 18 residues. Trimming pared 3 bases from V and 1 base from J, leaving 21 bases between. CDR1 and CDR2 (germline): KGHSH, LQKENI. The CDR3 region is CASSPPRGFSLPNTEAFF. CDR3 bases: TGTGCCAGCTCACCCCCTCGGGGGTTCAGTCTTCCGAACACTGAAGCTTTCTTT.

The chain has TRBV28 and TRBJ2-1; 13 bases align to TRBD2. Germline V lookup: CDR1 MDHEN, CDR2 SYDVKM. Unmatched junction bases numbered 6, after V lost 9 bases and J lost 4 bases. This CDR3 is 15 amino acids long. CDR3 DNA: TGTGCCAGTCTACTAGCGGGAGGGCCGTACAATGAGCAGTTCTTC. It is translated as CASLLAGGPYNEQFF.

The gene calls are TRBV7-2 and TRBJ1-5; TRBD1 might be the D (5 bases). The V end lost 6 bases, the J end lost 0 bases, and 9 bases lay between the germline ends. The CDR3 runs to 14 residues. Germline V lookup: CDR1 SGHTA, CDR2 FQGNSA. CDR3 sequence reads: CASRQVYSNQPQHF. CDR3 DNA: TGTGCCAGCAGACAGGTTTATAGCAATCAGCCCCAGCATTTT. Looking up the rest from reference TRBV7-2 and TRBJ1-5 gives the full variable domain: GAGVSQSPSNKVTEKGKDVELRCDPISGHTALYWYRQSLGQGLEFLIYFQGNSAPDKSGLPSDRFSAERTGGSVSTLTIQRTQQEDSAVYLCASRQVYSNQPQHFGDGTRLSIL.

This chain connects TRBV6-5 to TRBJ2-1, with D maybe TRBD1 (6 bases). CDR1 is MNHEY and CDR2 is SVGAGI in the germline V gene. This CDR3 spans 16 amino acids. Trimming pared 0 bases from V and 6 bases from J, leaving 15 bases between. The CDR3 DNA reads as TGTGCCAGCAGTTACTCCCGACAGGTAAACTTCAATGAGCAGTTCTTC. Translation: CASSYSRQVNFNEQFF.

The gene calls are TRBV3-1 (or the pseudogene TRBV3-2) and TRBJ2-2; tentatively, D is TRBD2 (6 bases). This CDR3 comprises 17 residues. Germline V gene lookup returns CDR1 LGHDT and CDR2 YNNKEL (reference sequence). Trimming took 0 bases from V and 3 from J, leaving 14 bases between them. The CDR3, as DNA: TGTGCCAGCAGCCAAGAGTGGGAGTGGGGGGACACCGGGGAGCTGTTTTTT. This sequence encodes CASSQEWEWGDTGELFF.

The chain employs TRBV7-2 and TRBJ2-7; 10 bases align to TRBD2. The CDR3 runs 15 residues. Trimming cost V 5 bases and J 3 bases; bases outside gene matches: 7. Germline V gene data show CDR1 as SGHTA and CDR2 as FQGNSA. CDR3 region: CASSPSSGGGYEQYF. The CDR3 DNA follows: TGTGCCAGCAGCCCTTCGAGCGGGGGGGGCTACGAGCAGTACTTC.

The rearrangement uses TRBV5-8 and TRBJ1-1; 10 nucleotides agree with TRBD1. The ends lost 4 bases at V and 4 bases at J; junction bases unmatched: 10. The CDR3 loop spans 16 amino acids. Germline assignment: CDR1 SGHTS and CDR2 YDEGEE. The CDR3 DNA reads TGTGCCAGCAGCCTTCCGGGACAGGGGATGGTCACTGAAGCTTTCTTT. Protein sequence: CASSLPGQGMVTEAFF.

J is TRBJ2-4 and V is TRBV7-2; 7 bases map to TRBD2. This CDR3 contains 17 residues. The V gene's germline CDR1 is SGHTA and CDR2 FQGNSA. The V gene end was trimmed by 5 bases and the J gene end by 3 bases; junction bases not matched to a gene: 13. CDR3 protein: CASSPQAPGGGKNIQYF. CDR3 DNA: TGTGCCAGCAGCCCACAAGCGCCCGGCGGGGGCAAAAACATTCAGTACTTC.

The rearrangement uses TRBV19 and TRBJ2-2, with D possibly matching TRBD2 (5 bases). CDR1 and CDR2 from the germline V gene are LNHDA and SQIVND (reference sequence). Trimming took off 5 bases at V and 7 bases at J, with 14 bases between the two ends. CDR3 length: 14 amino acids. CDR3 region: CASSSDRRGGELFF. The CDR3 DNA sequence: TGTGCCAGTAGTTCGGATCGCCGGGGCGGGGAGCTGTTTTTT.

CDR3 sequence reads: CASSLSKGTGSNTEAFF. The CDR3 nucleotides read TGTGCCAGCAGCTTATCGAAGGGTACAGGGTCGAACACTGAAGCTTTCTTT. The J gene is TRBJ1-1, the V gene TRBV7-8; tentative D call: TRBD1 (6 bases). From germline, CDR1 is SGHVS and CDR2 FQNEAQ. V lost 2 bases and J lost 1, with 17 bases in between. The CDR3 totals 17 residues.

The chain couples TRBV4-1 to TRBJ1-1, with D hard to call. The germline V gene has CDR1 MGHRA and CDR2 YSYEKL. CDR3 length: 15 amino acids. Trimming pared 4 bases from V and 2 bases from J, leaving 14 bases between. The DNA of the CDR3 is TGCGCCAGCAGCCGAGACCAAACATCCAACACTGAAGCTTTCTTT. Residues: CASSRDQTSNTEAFF.

The chain recombines TRBV11-3 with TRBJ2-1, with 11 bases matching TRBD2. Germline loops: CDR1 SGHNT, CDR2 YENEEA. The J segment lost 6 bases and the V segment lost 4 bases, leaving 2 bases of the junction unmatched. The CDR3 is made up of 14 amino acids. CDR3 coding DNA: TGTGCCAGCAGCTATGGGACTAGCGGCAATGAGCAGTTCTTC. Its protein product is CASSYGTSGNEQFF.

CDR3 coding DNA: TGTGCCATCAGTTCGGGACAGGGGATCCGGCCCCAGCATTTT. Protein product: CAISSGQGIRPQHF. The V call is TRBV10-3, the J call TRBJ1-5, with TRBD1 identical over 10 bases. V dropped 5 bases and J dropped 9; count of bases not matched to a gene: 7. There are 14 residues in the CDR3. Germline V gene lookup returns CDR1 ENHRY and CDR2 SYGVKD.

The chain has TRBV28 and TRBJ1-2, with D unresolved. The CDR3 is 11 residues long. V shed 2 bases and J shed 6 bases, with 4 bases lying between them. Germline assignment: CDR1 MDHEN and CDR2 SYDVKM. CDR3 sequence reads: CASSLQDGYTF. In DNA form, the CDR3 reads TGTGCCAGCAGTTTACAGGATGGCTACACCTTC.

The chain is built from TRBV7-3 and TRBJ2-3; D remains ambiguous. The V gene's germline CDR1 is SGHTA and CDR2 FQGTGA. Between the trimmed V and J ends, which lost 3 bases and 8 bases, there was a span of 12 bases. This CDR3 comprises 13 residues. CDR3 protein: CASSLKEYATQYF. In DNA form, the CDR3 reads TGTGCCAGCAGCTTGAAGGAGTATGCTACGCAGTATTTT.

The chain is built from TRBV24-1 and TRBJ2-3, with D possibly being TRBD1 (6 bases). V was clipped by 2 bases and J by 1 base, with 9 bases between them. Germline-derived CDR1 and CDR2 are KGHDR and SFDVKD. The CDR3 loop spans 15 amino acids. CDR3 in DNA: TGTGCCACCAGTGATTCAGGGGCCCGCACAGATACGCAGTATTTT. Amino acids: CATSDSGARTDTQYF.

A few counts support this clone. The rearrangement uses TRBV10-3 and TRBJ2-1; the match to TRBD2 covers 13 bases. Germline values: CDR1 ENHRY, CDR2 SYGVKD. The CDR3 runs to 19 residues. Trimming took 0 bases from V and 0 from J; bases not matched to a gene: 5. CDR3 nucleotide sequence: TGTGCCATCAGTGAGTCCACTAGCGGGAGGGTTAGCTCCTACAATGAGCAGTTCTTC. Translated: CAISESTSGRVSSYNEQFF.

The chain uses TRBV2 and TRBJ1-2; 9 bases agree with TRBD1. Germline V gives CDR1 SNHLY, CDR2 FYNNEI. V shed 5 bases and J 4 bases; nucleotides not matched to a gene: 5. This CDR3 comprises 14 residues. DNA of the CDR3: TGTGCCAGCAGTAGACAGGGGGGACTCTATGGCTACACCTTC. This sequence encodes CASSRQGGLYGYTF.

The chain employs TRBV28 and TRBJ2-1; weak D call: TRBD1 (6 bases). This CDR3 is 19 amino acids long. V shed 4 bases and J shed 4 bases, with 26 bases lying between them. In germline, CDR1 is MDHEN, CDR2 SYDVKM. For the CDR3, the DNA is TGTGCCAGCAGTTCCCACCTCAACAGGGCCTCTACTATATACAATGAGCAGTTCTTC. It encodes CASSSHLNRASTIYNEQFF.

This clone was detected once. The chain combines TRBV29-1 with TRBJ2-1, with TRBD1 as a possible D gene (6 bases). Trimming cost V 5 bases and J 0 bases, with 14 bases left between them. CDR1 and CDR2 from the germline V gene are SQVTM and ANQGSEA. The CDR3 contains 15 residues. The CDR3 protein is CSVTTGLSSYNEQFF. CDR3 in DNA: TGCAGCGTTACCACAGGGCTGAGCTCCTACAATGAGCAGTTCTTC.